Detailed here is one T cell receptor beta chain. Its antigen is currently unknown. Genomic DNA (from each subset) was split evenly across several immunoSEQ plates. The authors' processing: There were no quality scores in the junction-only immunoSEQ sequences, so filtering differed. The method was immunoSEQ multiplex PCR; TCRdb's version includes in-frame clones alone and lacks a portion of them. V and J calls and clone size come straight from that table; D and trimming were deduced from the DNA. This sample yields millions of clones, of which around 96% are seen a single time; 1.1% belongs to the top ten. Selected positively for CCR7 and CD45RO-negative, naive CD8 cells excluded terminally differentiated effector memory CD45RA+ cells. The donors, healthy adults who were HIV-negative, had experienced no recent acute infections or vaccinations. This entry belongs to a study of shared clonotypes between healthy human individuals. Study results and caveats: The study found lower generation probabilities in non-shared clonotypes than in those shared by all four donors.

The origin of this receptor is a young man in good health. Sample: naive CD8+ T cells sorted from blood.

CDR3 in amino acids: CASSDPSGTGGAYNEQFF. The DNA for the CDR3 is TGTGCCAGCAGCGACCCTTCCGGGACAGGGGGCGCTTACAATGAGCAGTTCTTC. The chain joins TRBV9 to TRBJ2-1, with 12 bases matching TRBD1. CDR1 is SGDLS and CDR2 is YYNGEE in the germline V gene. Trimming at V came to 3 bases and at J to 4 bases, leaving 11 bases not matched to a gene. The CDR3 has 18 amino acids. Variable domain in full (rest from reference TRBV9 and TRBJ2-1): DSGVTQTPKHLITATGQRVTLRCSPRSGDLSVYWYQQSLDQGLQFLIQYYNGEERAKGNILERFSAQQFPDLHSELNLSSLELGDSALYFCASSDPSGTGGAYNEQFFGPGTRLTVL.